Presented here are 20 T cell receptor beta chains from one specimen sequenced in a study of T-cell memory formation after mild COVID-19. TCRdb re-analysed the 5' RACE reads in MiXCR, keeping a single row per CDR3 protein. The table lists over 500,000 distinct CDR3 sequences, approximately 15% of them singletons. The sequenced material came from PBMCs or a T cell subset sorted from them (not recorded which). The receptors come from an adult woman who had mild COVID-19 (a few samples of this study predate the infection). Cell type and time point are not known.

This clonotype showed up many times. The chain has TRBV15 and TRBJ2-1; maybe TRBD2 (6 bases). Germline CDR1 reads LNHNV; CDR2 reads YYDKDF (reference sequence). The CDR3 runs 16 residues. Trimming took off 6 bases at V and 0 bases at J, with 15 bases between the two ends. This CDR3 is CATRPSSESSYNEQFF. CDR3 in DNA: TGTGCCACCAGACCATCTAGCGAAAGCTCCTACAATGAGCAGTTCTTC.

The CDR3 DNA is TGCAGTGCTACCCAGACAGGGGGCTGGAATCAGCCCCAGCATTTT. Protein: CSATQTGGWNQPQHF. V usage is TRBV20-1 and J usage is TRBJ1-5; 10 nucleotides align to TRBD1. From germline, CDR1 is DFQATT and CDR2 SNEGSKA (reference sequence). This CDR3 comprises 15 residues. The trim removed 4 bases at V and 4 bases at J, leaving 7 bases unmatched.

The chain couples TRBV24-1 to TRBJ2-7; 7 bases are shared with TRBD1. Germline V lookup: CDR1 KGHDR, CDR2 SFDVKD. V was pared by 6 bases and J by 1 base, with 8 bases of the junction left unmatched. CDR3 length: 15 amino acids. CDR3 loop: CATSPAGTDSYEQYF. CDR3 bases: TGTGCCACCAGTCCTGCCGGGACAGATTCCTACGAGCAGTACTTC.

This clonotype turned up a few times. The rearrangement links TRBV14 to TRBJ2-3; no reliable D call. The CDR3 runs 12 residues. Germline CDR1 is SGHDN and CDR2 is FVKESK. Trimming pared 1 base from V and 8 bases from J, leaving 7 bases between. CDR3 nucleotide sequence: TGTGCCAGCAGCCAAGTCGCTCGTACGCAGTATTTT. It yields the protein CASSQVARTQYF.

This clonotype has just a few counts. This chain connects TRBV5-1 to TRBJ2-7, with TRBD1 identical over 9 bases. J lost 4 bases, V lost 5 bases, and 10 bases had no gene match. This CDR3 has 15 residues. The germline V gene encodes CDR1 SGHRS and CDR2 YFSETQ. The CDR3 here is CASRLTGGAMYEQYF. For the CDR3, the DNA is TGCGCCAGCAGATTAACAGGGGGCGCAATGTACGAGCAGTACTTC.

The chain joins TRBV4-2 to TRBJ2-2; D gene unclear. V shed 1 base and J shed 7 bases, with 16 bases lying between them. The germline gives CDR1 LGHNA, CDR2 YNFKEQ. This CDR3 contains 16 residues. This chain's CDR3 is CASSQGSLGAGGELFF. The DNA of the CDR3 is TGTGCCAGCAGCCAAGGCTCCCTAGGTGCAGGCGGGGAGCTGTTTTTT.

The V call is TRBV7-9, the J call TRBJ2-1; TRBD2 aligns across 8 bases. CDR1 SEHNR and CDR2 FQNEAQ come from the germline V gene (reference sequence). This CDR3 is 16 amino acids long. J was trimmed by 7 bases and V by 4 bases; bases with no gene match: 12. Written as DNA, the CDR3 is TGTGCCAGCAGCTCGAGGGAGCGGGAGCGGTGGAATGAGCAGTTCTTC. Translated: CASSSRERERWNEQFF.

The rearrangement uses TRBV11-2 and TRBJ2-7; D is uncertain. CDR3 size: 11 residues. From germline, CDR1 is SGHAT and CDR2 FQNNGV. Trimming removed 4 bases at V and 7 bases at J, with 8 bases between. CDR3 loop: CASSSTTEQYF. In DNA form, the CDR3 reads TGTGCCAGCAGCTCAACGACGGAGCAGTACTTC.

The rearrangement links TRBV15 to TRBJ2-7; D is unclear. V lost 0 bases and J lost 0, with 9 bases in between. The V gene's germline CDR1 is LNHNV and CDR2 YYDKDF (reference sequence). CDR3 size: 15 residues. The CDR3 region is CATSRESGFSYEQYF. CDR3 DNA: TGTGCCACCAGCAGAGAATCCGGTTTCTCCTACGAGCAGTACTTC.

This clonotype occurred a few times. The rearrangement uses TRBV6-6 and TRBJ1-1; 8 bases line up with TRBD1. The CDR3 loop spans 13 amino acids. V was pared by 8 bases and J by 3 bases, with 5 bases of the junction left unmatched. Germline-derived CDR1 and CDR2 are MNHNY and SVGAGI (reference sequence). CDR3 DNA sequence: TGTGCCAGCCTGGACAGGGAGTACACTGAAGCTTTCTTT. Its translation: CASLDREYTEAFF.

This clonotype was found a few times. V gene TRBV7-2 combines with J gene TRBJ1-1; 12 bases are shared with TRBD1. V was pared by 1 base and J by 4 bases, with 10 bases of the junction left unmatched. Per germline, CDR1 SGHTA and CDR2 FQGNSA. The CDR3 contains 18 residues. The CDR3 bases are TGTGCCAGCAGCTTAGGATGGGGACAGGGGGCCTCGGGCACTGAAGCTTTCTTT. Translated, it gives CASSLGWGQGASGTEAFF.

The chain couples TRBV12-3 or TRBV12-4 to TRBJ2-5; tentatively, D is TRBD1 (6 bases). V was shortened by 6 bases and J by 4 bases, with 21 bases between the two germline ends. This CDR3 is built from 16 residues. Here the CDR3 reads CASSSLTGSLGETQYF. DNA of the CDR3: TGTGCCAGCAGCTCCCTGACAGGATCGCTAGGAGAGACCCAGTACTTC.

The rearrangement joins TRBV7-9 to TRBJ2-7; TRBD1 matches 8 bases. V lost 8 bases and J lost 7; bases outside the gene matches: 7. The germline CDR1 and CDR2 sequences are SEHNR and FQNEAQ (reference sequence). This CDR3 spans 12 amino acids. The DNA of the CDR3 is TGTGCCAGCGACAGGGGCTCGGGGGAGCAGTACTTC. Translation gives CASDRGSGEQYF.

This CDR3 is CAGGLWDTEAFF. CDR3 coding DNA: TGTGCCGGCGGACTGTGGGACACTGAAGCTTTCTTT. The chain recombines TRBV7-9 with TRBJ1-1; D is uncertain. The length of the CDR3 is 12 residues. Deletions cut 11 bases from V and 3 bases from J, with 13 bases between. The V gene's germline CDR1 is SEHNR and CDR2 FQNEAQ (reference sequence).

This chain uses TRBV20-1 with TRBJ2-7, with D unclear. This CDR3 has 14 residues. Germline CDR1 DFQATT, CDR2 SNEGSKA (reference sequence). V dropped 6 bases and J dropped 2 bases, with 17 bases sitting between them. In DNA form, the CDR3 reads TGCAGTGCCACACCTGGCCCCACACCCTACGAGCAGTACTTC. This translates into CSATPGPTPYEQYF.

The chain has TRBV20-1 and TRBJ2-1; no firm D call. Germline CDR1 is DFQATT and CDR2 is SNEGSKA (reference sequence). CDR3 length: 9 residues. The V and J ends lost 4 bases and 13 bases respectively, with 8 bases between them. CDR3 sequence: CSAKPRQFF. The CDR3 bases are TGCAGTGCTAAGCCTCGCCAGTTCTTC.

The V gene is TRBV7-2, the J gene TRBJ2-2; D is uncertain. With 0 bases removed from V and 4 bases from J, the gap between germline ends came to 6 bases. Germline-derived CDR1 and CDR2 are SGHTA and FQGNSA. The CDR3 is 14 residues long. The CDR3 spells CASSLAPSTGELFF. For the CDR3, the DNA is TGTGCCAGCAGCTTAGCGCCCAGCACCGGGGAGCTGTTTTTT.

The chain couples TRBV5-5 to TRBJ2-7; 8 bases match TRBD1. The CDR3 sequence is 16 residues long. Germline loops: CDR1 SGHKS, CDR2 YYEKEE (reference sequence). The trim removed 0 bases at V and 5 bases at J, leaving 10 bases unmatched. CDR3 sequence: CASSLGSGTGGHEQYF. The CDR3 region has the DNA TGTGCCAGCAGCTTGGGCTCCGGGACAGGTGGACACGAGCAGTACTTC.

The CDR3 nucleotides are TGTGCCAGCAGTTACTCCGAGGGAATTGGGCCCGGGGAGCTGTTTTTT. Translating it yields CASSYSEGIGPGELFF. The chain has TRBV6-5 and TRBJ2-2, with a possible D match to TRBD2 (5 bases). V dropped 0 bases and J dropped 6 bases, with 14 bases sitting between them. This CDR3 has 16 amino acids. Looked up from germline, CDR1 is MNHEY and CDR2 is SVGAGI.

The chain recombines TRBV7-2 with TRBJ1-5; D is undetermined. The germline V gene encodes CDR1 SGHTA and CDR2 FQGNSA. The V gene lost 3 bases and the J gene lost 3 bases, with 6 bases spanning the gap. The CDR3 runs to 13 residues. The CDR3 coding sequence is TGTGCCAGCAGCTTTCGGAACAATCAGCCCCAGCATTTT. This codes for CASSFRNNQPQHF.